The rows below give T cell receptor beta chains drawn from one sample of a study of blood T cell repertoires in COVID-19. Repertoires were generated with immunoSEQ multiplex PCR, while TCRdb's copy carries only in-frame clones and drops some. This table holds about 92,000 clones, 55% to 80% found once. The sample taken for sequencing was peripheral blood. These receptors were obtained from a woman aged 60 to 75 in a cohort sampled during active or convalescent COVID-19. Both conserved end residues are part of each CDR3. D genes are given only for firm matches. Rows may omit the clone size; those that give it use once, few, many or a size class.

size,V,J,D,CDR3,DNA
medium-sized,TRBV4-2,TRBJ2-1,.,CASSHRDNEQFF,TGTGCCAGCAGCCACCGGGACAATGAGCAGTTCTTC
.,TRBV3-1/TRBV3-2,TRBJ2-3,.,CASSQELTQYF,TGTGCCAGCAGCCAAGAATTAACGCAGTATTTT
once,TRBV13,TRBJ2-3,.,CASRPTGTDTQYF,TGTGCCAGCAGACCGACAGGCACAGATACGCAGTATTTT
.,TRBV27,TRBJ2-3,TRBD2,CASSFSTSGSTDTQYF,TGTGCCAGCAGTTTTTCGACTAGCGGAAGCACAGATACGCAGTATTTT
few,TRBV7-2,TRBJ1-6,.,CASSPNANSPLHF,TGTGCCAGCAGCCCCAATGCGAATTCACCCCTCCACTTT
.,TRBV4-2,TRBJ2-7,TRBD1,CASSQGDRGYEQYF,TGTGCCAGCAGCCAAGGAGACAGGGGCTACGAGCAGTACTTC
many,TRBV7-8,TRBJ1-3,TRBD1,CASSTRDRGRRNTIYF,TGTGCCAGCAGCACTAGGGACAGGGGGCGCAGAAACACCATATATTTT
.,TRBV19,TRBJ2-1,TRBD2,CASSKAGSNEQFF,TGTGCCAGTAGTAAAGCGGGAAGCAATGAGCAGTTCTTC
.,TRBV18,TRBJ1-1,TRBD1,CASSRGTGGNTEAFF,TGTGCCAGCTCACGAGGGACAGGGGGAAACACTGAAGCTTTCTTT
few,TRBV19,TRBJ1-5,TRBD1,CASSSRDRGWQPQHF,TGTGCCAGTAGTAGCCGGGACAGGGGATGGCAGCCCCAGCATTTT
.,TRBV24-1,TRBJ2-1,.,CATSGTGPTGEQFF,TGTGCCACCAGTGGTACAGGGCCTACGGGTGAGCAGTTCTTC
.,TRBV7-3,TRBJ2-1,.,CASSSPRGADSYNEQFF,TGTGCCAGCAGCTCCCCTCGAGGAGCTGACTCCTACAATGAGCAGTTCTTC
.,TRBV18,TRBJ2-3,TRBD2,CASSPTSRTSGGRDTQYF,TGTGCCAGCTCACCAACGTCCCGCACTAGCGGGGGGAGGGATACGCAGTATTTT
.,TRBV7-9,TRBJ2-4,TRBD2,CASSNSGGVRDIQYF,TGTGCCAGCAGCAACAGCGGGGGAGTTCGGGACATTCAGTACTTC
.,TRBV2,TRBJ1-1,TRBD1,CASRPLGQQNTEAFF,TGTGCCAGCAGACCCTTGGGACAGCAAAACACTGAAGCTTTCTTT
.,TRBV11-2,TRBJ2-3,TRBD2,CASSLDLAGVTDTQYF,TGTGCCAGCAGCTTAGATCTAGCGGGGGTTACAGATACGCAGTATTTT
few,TRBV4-2,TRBJ1-5,.,CASSQDPGDLNQPQHF,TGTGCCAGCAGCCAAGATCCGGGGGACCTCAATCAGCCCCAGCATTTT
once,TRBV5-6,TRBJ1-1,.,CASSLVGGQGVEAFF,TGTGCCAGCAGCTTGGTGGGGGGGCAGGGAGTCGAAGCTTTCTTT
.,TRBV3-1/TRBV3-2,TRBJ2-7,TRBD1,CASSLSTGTGPYEQYF,TGTGCCAGCAGCCTCTCAACCGGGACAGGTCCCTACGAGCAGTACTTC
.,TRBV18,TRBJ2-5,.,CASSSQQGGETQYF,TGTGCCAGCTCATCCCAGCAGGGGGGAGAGACCCAGTACTTC
.,TRBV5-1,TRBJ2-7,.,CASGREFYEQYF,TGCGCCAGCGGCCGGGAGTTCTACGAGCAGTACTTC
.,TRBV19,TRBJ2-1,.,CASTPSERWREQFF,TGTGCCAGTACTCCCTCGGAGAGGTGGCGGGAGCAGTTCTTC
.,TRBV9,TRBJ2-3,.,CASSLGLLSTDTQYF,TGTGCCAGCAGCTTGGGACTCCTGAGCACAGATACGCAGTATTTT
.,TRBV10-3,TRBJ2-7,.,CAISEQISYEQYF,TGTGCCATCAGTGAACAGATCTCCTACGAGCAGTACTTC
.,TRBV21-1,TRBJ2-3,.,CASSKWFLAGGPRTDTQYF,TGTGCCAGCAGCAAATGGTTCCTAGCGGGGGGGCCCAGGACAGATACGCAGTATTTT
.,TRBV10-3,TRBJ2-5,.,CAISESRAEQETQYF,TGTGCCATCAGTGAGTCGAGGGCCGAGCAAGAGACCCAGTACTTC
once,TRBV5-6,TRBJ1-2,.,CASSLALIYYTF,TGTGCCAGCAGCTTGGCCTTAATCTACTACACCTTC
.,TRBV4-3,TRBJ2-3,.,CASSQEWRSDTQYF,TGCGCCAGCAGCCAAGAATGGCGGTCCGATACGCAGTATTTT
.,TRBV6-4,TRBJ2-7,.,CASRRTASSYEQYF,TGTGCCAGCAGAAGGACAGCGAGCTCCTACGAGCAGTACTTC
once,TRBV27,TRBJ2-5,.,CASSSSGETQYF,.
.,TRBV2,TRBJ1-5,.,CASSTRAGRRQPQHF,TGTGCCAGCAGTACCCGAGCAGGGAGGCGGCAGCCCCAGCATTTT
few,TRBV30,TRBJ1-5,TRBD1,CAWSRQGGNQPQHF,TGTGCCTGGAGTAGACAGGGGGGCAATCAGCCCCAGCATTTT
few,TRBV27,TRBJ1-1,TRBD1,CASSWDRVTEAFF,TGTGCCAGCAGCTGGGACAGGGTGACCGAAGCTTTCTTT
.,TRBV5-1,TRBJ1-1,.,CASSLSPQGSNTEAFF,TGCGCCAGCAGCTTGAGCCCACAGGGCTCGAACACTGAAGCTTTCTTT
once,TRBV28,TRBJ2-7,.,CASSIQGRYEQYF,TGTGCCAGCAGTATACAGGGTCGCTACGAGCAGTACTTC
once,TRBV5-6,TRBJ1-5,.,CASSLNRDTRRYQPQHF,TGTGCCAGCAGCTTAAACCGGGACACAAGAAGATATCAGCCCCAGCATTTT
few,TRBV5-5,TRBJ1-1,TRBD1,CASSRDRMAEAFF,TGTGCCAGCAGCCGGGACAGAATGGCTGAAGCTTTCTTT
.,TRBV3-1/TRBV3-2,TRBJ1-1,.,CASSPRRARGAFF,TGTGCCAGCAGCCCACGGCGGGCCAGGGGAGCTTTCTTT
.,TRBV10-3,TRBJ1-2,TRBD1,CAISELQGAVGYTF,TGTGCCATCAGTGAGCTACAGGGGGCGGTTGGCTACACCTTC
.,TRBV6-5,TRBJ1-4,TRBD1,CASSYRGQREKLFF,TGTGCCAGCAGTTACAGGGGGCAGCGAGAAAAACTGTTTTTT
many,TRBV6-6,TRBJ2-1,TRBD1,CASSFTGVEEQFF,TGTGCCAGCAGTTTCACAGGGGTAGAGGAGCAGTTCTTC
once,TRBV6-2/TRBV6-3,TRBJ2-5,TRBD2,CASSSPPWGGDTQYF,TGTGCCAGCAGCAGCCCCCCTTGGGGGGGGGACACCCAGTACTTC
.,TRBV7-3,TRBJ2-7,TRBD1,CASSRGTAYEQYF,TGTGCCAGCAGCCGAGGGACAGCCTACGAGCAGTACTTC
.,TRBV2,TRBJ1-6,.,CASSPGRGGYSPLHF,TGTGCCAGCAGCCCCGGACGGGGGGGTTATTCACCCCTCCACTTT
.,TRBV25-1,TRBJ2-7,.,CASSSRSYEQYF,TGTGCCAGCAGTTCGCGCTCCTACGAGCAGTACTTC
few,TRBV5-1,TRBJ1-1,.,CASSLERYTEAFF,TGCGCCAGCAGCTTGGAACGGTACACTGAAGCTTTCTTT
few,TRBV3-1/TRBV3-2,TRBJ2-5,.,CASSQRAGLQETQYF,TGTGCCAGCAGCCAAAGGGCGGGGCTTCAAGAGACCCAGTACTTC
.,TRBV7-2,TRBJ2-3,.,CASSLTGQSTDTQYF,TGTGCCAGCAGCTTAACGGGACAAAGCACAGATACGCAGTATTTT
.,TRBV7-6,TRBJ1-6,.,CASSSGVGGGRQSPLHF,TGTGCCAGCAGCTCCGGGGTAGGTGGGGGGAGGCAGTCACCCCTCCACTTT
.,TRBV4-2,TRBJ1-2,TRBD1,CASSQEGGQGHGYTF,TGTGCCAGCAGCCAAGAAGGGGGACAGGGTCATGGCTACACCTTC
.,TRBV5-1,TRBJ2-5,TRBD2,CASSLALAGRQETQYF,TGCGCCAGCAGCTTGGCGCTAGCGGGGAGACAAGAGACCCAGTACTTC
.,TRBV12-3/TRBV12-4,TRBJ2-3,.,CASSPNSDTQYF,TGTGCCAGCAGTCCGAACTCAGATACGCAGTATTTT
.,TRBV4-2,TRBJ2-2,.,CASSQVVVGGQTGELFF,TGTGCCAGCAGCCAAGTGGTCGTGGGGGGTCAGACCGGGGAGCTGTTTTTT
.,TRBV5-1,TRBJ2-1,TRBD2,CASSFGVAGDKQFF,TGCGCCAGCAGCTTCGGGGTAGCGGGGGATAAGCAGTTCTTC
.,TRBV7-6,TRBJ2-7,TRBD1,CASSLVDRGVDEQYF,TGTGCCAGCAGCTTAGTTGACAGGGGGGTCGACGAGCAGTACTTC
.,TRBV11-1,TRBJ2-2,.,CASSLAGGPTGELFF,TGTGCCAGCAGCTTAGCGGGGGGGCCCACCGGGGAGCTGTTTTTT
.,TRBV30,TRBJ1-2,TRBD1,CAWRRDRAYYGYTF,TGTGCCTGGAGAAGAGACAGGGCTTACTATGGCTACACCTTC
.,TRBV18,TRBJ2-7,TRBD2,CASSLRLAGDLSYEQYF,TGTGCCAGCTCACTCAGACTAGCGGGGGATCTCTCCTACGAGCAGTACTTC
.,TRBV7-8,TRBJ1-4,.,CASSLELGEKLFF,TGTGCCAGCAGCTTAGAGCTCGGGGAAAAACTGTTTTTT
.,TRBV2,TRBJ1-5,.,CASSGQAYQPQHF,TGTGCCAGCAGTGGACAGGCCTATCAGCCCCAGCATTTT